Below are 6 T cell receptor beta chains sequenced from a single sample in a study of human T cells and chemical hapten exposure. TCRdb analysed the RACE reads with MiXCR anew, one entry per CDR3 protein. The sample carries tens of thousands of distinct CDR3 sequences, about 9.1% recorded once. The time point: patch test 1, 2 weeks after DPC sensitization. Sample treatment: therapeutic diphenylcyclopropenone sensitization with weekly scalp DPC. The specimen was whole blood, collected in connection with sensitization to the hapten diphenylcyclopropenone (DPC). Receptor source: a woman between 40 and 55 years old with alopecia areata. Some clones in this sample may be carry-over from other donors' samples.

This clonotype was counted ten times or more. The chain carries TRBV7-6 and TRBJ1-4; no firm D call. CDR1 SGHVS and CDR2 FNYEAQ come from the germline V gene. There are 13 residues in the CDR3. V was cut by 0 bases and J by 10 bases, with 9 bases left in between. The CDR3 loop reads CASSLANNAKLFF. CDR3 coding DNA: TGTGCCAGCAGCTTAGCGAACAACGCAAAACTGTTTTTT.

This clonotype was detected ten times or more. This rearrangement joins TRBV6-6 to TRBJ2-7; 10 nucleotides agree with TRBD2. CDR1 and CDR2 (germline): MNHNY, SVGAGI (reference sequence). There are 15 residues in the CDR3. V was pared by 0 bases and J by 4 bases, with 3 bases of the junction left unmatched. CDR3 nucleotides: TGTGCCAGCAGTTACTCGTCTAGCGGGGGTTACGAGCAGTACTTC. It translates to CASSYSSSGGYEQYF.

This clonotype has just a few counts. The chain combines TRBV28 with TRBJ2-6; possibly TRBD2 for D (5 bases). Germline V gene sequence: CDR1 MDHEN, CDR2 SYDVKM. The germline V and J ends were trimmed by 1 base and 0 bases, with 7 bases remaining between them. The CDR3 covers 16 residues. Written as DNA, the CDR3 is TGTGCCAGCAGTTTATTGGGGAGCTCTGGGGCCAACGTCCTGACTTTC. It codes for CASSLLGSSGANVLTF.

This clonotype came up many times. The chain recombines TRBV4-1 with TRBJ1-5, with D possibly matching TRBD1 (5 bases). V was pared by 1 base and J by 7 bases, with 20 bases between. The CDR3 spans 17 residues. Germline V gene lookup returns CDR1 MGHRA and CDR2 YSYEKL. The CDR3 protein is CASSQVGRVKGRQPQHF. The CDR3 nucleotides are TGCGCCAGCAGCCAAGTTGGCAGGGTTAAAGGGAGGCAGCCCCAGCATTTT.

This chain links TRBV15 with TRBJ2-1; D is perhaps TRBD1 or TRBD2 (5 bases each). CDR3 length: 13 residues. With 5 bases removed from V and 7 bases from J, the gap between germline ends came to 12 bases. The germline V gene encodes CDR1 LNHNV and CDR2 YYDKDF (reference sequence). The CDR3 bases are TGTGCCACCAGCCCCCCGGGGCGAAATGAGCAGTTCTTC. Its translation is CATSPPGRNEQFF. Combining the CDR3 with reference TRBV15 and TRBJ2-1 gives the whole variable domain DAMVIQNPRYQVTQFGKPVTLSCSQTLNHNVMYWYQQKSSQAPKLLFHYYDKDFNNEADTPDNFQSRRPNTSFCFLDIRSPGLGDTAMYLCATSPPGRNEQFFGPGTRLTVL.

This clonotype was counted ten times or more. This chain joins TRBV2 and TRBJ1-3; D perhaps matches TRBD1 (6 bases). The ends were cut back, 8 bases at V and 2 bases at J, with 13 bases in the middle. The germline V gene encodes CDR1 SNHLY and CDR2 FYNNEI. The CDR3 length is 14 residues. CDR3 sequence (DNA): TGTGCCAGCTATCGCGGGGGGCCTGGAAACACCATATATTTT. Encoded protein: CASYRGGPGNTIYF. The whole variable domain, filled in from reference TRBV2 and TRBJ1-3, reads EPEVTQTPSHQVTQMGQEVILRCVPISNHLYFYWYRQILGQKVEFLVSFYNNEISEKSEIFDDQFSVERPDGSNFTLKIRSTKLEDSAMYFCASYRGGPGNTIYFGEGSWLTVV.